Listed below are T cell receptor beta chains from one sample, sequenced in a study of blood T cell repertoires in COVID-19. Some clones are missing from TCRdb's copy, which holds only in-frame ones; the method was immunoSEQ multiplex PCR. In the table there are 24,000 or so clones, 75% to 90% of which are singletons. The sequenced material came from peripheral blood. These receptors were obtained from an elderly woman with active or convalescent COVID-19. Each CDR3 is given with its conserved first and last residue. Fields, in order: V gene, D gene, clone size, J gene, CDR3 protein, CDR3 DNA. The D gene is left open where the match is weak. Some rows mark clone size as missing; the rest say once, few, many or name a class of expanded clone.

TRBV2	TRBD2	.	TRBJ2-1	CASSPSGRYNEQFF	TGTGCCAGCAGTCCTAGCGGGCGCTACAATGAGCAGTTCTTC
TRBV6-6	.	.	TRBJ1-5	CASKWGEMRNQPQHF	TGTGCCAGCAAATGGGGAGAGATGCGCAATCAGCCCCAGCATTTT
TRBV11-3	.	once	TRBJ1-5	CASSLSHRDKGDQPQHF	TGTGCCAGCAGCTTGTCACACCGGGACAAGGGGGATCAGCCCCAGCATTTT
TRBV6-5	TRBD1	.	TRBJ2-7	CASSSTGTADYEQYF	TGTGCCAGCAGTAGCACCGGGACAGCAGACTACGAGCAGTACTTC
TRBV5-1	.	.	TRBJ1-3	CASSAYTGEEGTIYF	TGCGCCAGCAGCGCTTATACGGGGGAGGAAGGCACCATATATTTT
TRBV7-8	.	.	TRBJ1-5	CASSLTGESQPQHF	TGTGCCAGCAGTCTTACGGGGGAGTCTCAGCCCCAGCATTTT
TRBV29-1	TRBD1	.	TRBJ1-2	CSVGNLLKTGADGYTF	TGCAGCGTTGGGAACCTACTAAAAACAGGGGCAGATGGCTACACCTTC
TRBV9	.	.	TRBJ2-2	CASSGDGGTGELFF	TGTGCCAGCAGCGGAGACGGCGGGACCGGGGAGCTGTTTTTT
TRBV9	TRBD2	.	TRBJ2-3	CASSGGLAGSNTQYF	TGTGCCAGCAGCGGGGGACTAGCGGGATCGAATACGCAGTATTTT
TRBV19	.	.	TRBJ1-1	CASSSTGSTRYTEAFF	TGTGCCAGTAGTTCAACAGGGTCCACGCGGTACACTGAAGCTTTCTTT
TRBV18	.	.	TRBJ2-1	CASSPPSGRAYNEQFF	TGTGCCAGCTCACCACCGTCTGGCAGGGCCTACAATGAGCAGTTCTTC
TRBV25-1	TRBD1	once	TRBJ1-4	CASSGDRLSEKLFF	TGTGCCAGCAGTGGGGACAGGTTGAGTGAAAAACTGTTTTTT
TRBV2	.	.	TRBJ2-3	CASSRDSAPTQYF	TGTGCCAGCAGTCGGGACTCGGCCCCCACGCAGTATTTT
TRBV6-6	TRBD1	.	TRBJ1-5	CASSRTGQGAGNQPQHF	TGTGCCAGCAGTCGTACCGGACAGGGGGCGGGAAATCAGCCCCAGCATTTT
TRBV12-3/TRBV12-4	.	.	TRBJ2-1	CASTHYLEDEQFF	TGTGCCAGCACTCATTACCTGGAGGATGAGCAGTTCTTC
TRBV6-5	TRBD1	.	TRBJ2-5	CASGPGQGWMETQYF	TGTGCCAGCGGACCCGGACAGGGATGGATGGAGACCCAGTACTTC
TRBV10-3	.	.	TRBJ1-1	CAISDAAGNTEAFF	TGTGCCATCAGTGACGCGGCCGGGAACACTGAAGCTTTCTTT
TRBV19	TRBD1	.	TRBJ1-2	CASSTIGQVNYGYTF	TGTGCCAGTAGTACGATCGGACAGGTTAACTATGGCTACACCTTC
TRBV11-2	.	few	TRBJ2-2	CASSFTNTGELFF	TGTGCCAGCAGCTTCACGAACACCGGGGAGCTGTTTTTT
TRBV5-1	TRBD1	.	TRBJ2-2	CASTRTGGADGELFF	TGCGCCAGCACCAGGACAGGGGGCGCCGACGGGGAGCTGTTTTTT
TRBV7-8	TRBD1	once	TRBJ1-3	CASTLTGGVLNTIYF	TGTGCCAGCACCCTCACAGGGGGGGTTTTGAACACCATATATTTT
TRBV2	.	.	TRBJ2-7	CASSDWLITYEQYF	TGTGCCAGCAGTGACTGGCTCATAACCTACGAGCAGTACTTC
TRBV7-8	TRBD1	.	TRBJ2-7	CASSATSGQGSYEQYF	TGTGCCAGCAGCGCAACTTCAGGACAGGGTTCCTACGAGCAGTACTTC